The 30 T cell receptor beta chains in this list originate from one sample, sequenced in a study of blood T cell repertoires in COVID-19. The method was immunoSEQ multiplex PCR; TCRdb's version includes in-frame clones alone and lacks a portion of them. Of about 59,000 clones in the sample, more than 80% are singletons; the top ten hold about 15%. The sample comprised peripheral blood. The origin of the receptors is a man at least 80 years old with acute or convalescent COVID-19.

The V and J genes are TRBV5-1 and TRBJ2-5, with D perhaps matching TRBD2 (7 bases). This CDR3 has 14 residues. V was shortened by 5 bases and J by 7 bases, with 18 bases between the two germline ends. From germline, CDR1 is SGHRS and CDR2 YFSETQ. The CDR3 reads CASSLGGLPGTQYF. The DNA for the CDR3 is TGCGCCAGCAGTCTCGGGGGGCTCCCGGGGACCCAGTACTTC.

The genes are TRBV21-1 and TRBJ2-7; the table's TRBD2 call for D was not verified on the DNA. TRBV21-1 is designated a pseudogene. The CDR3 is 13 amino acids. The CDR3 DNA reads as TGTGCCAGCAGCATGGCGGAGGACCACGAGCAGTACTTC. Protein sequence: CASSMAEDHEQYF.

This chain joins TRBV15 and TRBJ1-3, with a tentative D call TRBD1 (6 bases). This CDR3 has 17 amino acids. V lost 0 bases to trimming and J lost 1 base, with 13 bases between them. Germline V lookup: CDR1 LNHNV, CDR2 YYDKDF (reference sequence). The CDR3 DNA reads as TGTGCCACCAGCAGAGATAGGGACATAAGATCTGGAAACACCATATATTTT. It codes for CATSRDRDIRSGNTIYF.

The gene calls are TRBV5-1 and TRBJ2-5; tentatively, D is TRBD2 (5 bases). The CDR3 spans 14 residues. CDR1 is SGHRS and CDR2 is YFSETQ in the germline V gene. V was pared by 3 bases and J by 2 bases, with 11 bases between. The CDR3 DNA reads as TGCGCCAGCAGCTCCCGGGGTGATCAAGAGACCCAGTACTTC. Residues: CASSSRGDQETQYF.

The V call is TRBV4-1, the J call TRBJ2-7; 7 bases agree with TRBD1. Germline V gene data show CDR1 as MGHRA and CDR2 as YSYEKL. This CDR3 is 16 amino acids long. The ends lost 0 bases at V and 3 bases at J; junction bases unmatched: 8. CDR3 sequence (DNA): TGCGCCAGCAGCCAAGAGGCACAGGGGAGAGTCTACGAGCAGTACTTC. This gives the protein CASSQEAQGRVYEQYF.

The rearrangement joins TRBV30 to TRBJ1-5, with TRBD1 matching 7 bases. J gave up 4 bases and V 4 bases, and 7 bases lay outside the gene matches. CDR1 is GTSNPN, CDR2 SVGIG, per germline (reference sequence). This CDR3 spans 14 amino acids. CDR3 in DNA: TGTGCCTGGAAGGCAGGGGGGCCAAATCAGCCCCAGCATTTT. It yields the protein CAWKAGGPNQPQHF.

This clone was seen just once. The chain recombines TRBV15 with TRBJ1-1; 7 nucleotides agree with TRBD1. The germline V gene encodes CDR1 LNHNV and CDR2 YYDKDF (reference sequence). The CDR3 spans 16 residues. V lost 0 bases, J lost 0 bases, and 4 bases stayed unmatched. CDR3 sequence: CATSRDKGGVNTEAFF. In nucleotides, the CDR3 is TGTGCCACCAGCAGAGATAAAGGGGGCGTGAACACTGAAGCTTTCTTT.

This sequence joins TRBV14 and TRBJ2-1; TRBD2 agrees at 9 bases. The germline CDR1 and CDR2 sequences are SGHDN and FVKESK. The CDR3 totals 16 residues. J lost 8 bases, V lost 1 base, and 9 bases had no gene match. This CDR3 is CASSQGRGTSLYEQFF. The DNA of the CDR3 is TGTGCCAGCAGCCAAGGCCGCGGGACTAGCCTATATGAGCAGTTCTTC.

This clone was seen once. The genes are TRBV6-5 and TRBJ1-6; D is perhaps TRBD1 (5 bases). The ends were cut back, 7 bases at V and 13 bases at J, with 14 bases in the middle. The germline gives CDR1 MNHEY, CDR2 SVGAGI. This CDR3 spans 12 amino acids. DNA for the CDR3: TGTGCCAGCAAATTGAGTGGGGCGCCCCTCCACTTT. It codes for CASKLSGAPLHF.

This chain joins TRBV24-1 and TRBJ2-5; 13 bases map to TRBD2. J gave up 2 bases and V 3 bases, and 8 bases lay outside the gene matches. CDR3 size: 18 residues. Germline CDR1 is KGHDR and CDR2 is SFDVKD. CDR3 sequence: CATSDPGLAGSPQETQYF. The CDR3 DNA reads TGTGCCACCAGTGATCCGGGACTAGCGGGGTCCCCACAAGAGACCCAGTACTTC.

Here the CDR3 reads CASSPLGDRADEQYF. As DNA, the CDR3 is TGTGCCAGCAGCCCATTAGGGGACAGGGCCGACGAGCAGTACTTC. The gene calls are TRBV7-9 and TRBJ2-7; 9 bases are a match to TRBD1. The V segment lost 5 bases and the J segment 5 bases; nucleotides outside the gene matches: 10. Per the germline V gene, CDR1 is SEHNR and CDR2 is FQNEAQ (reference sequence). The CDR3 is made up of 15 amino acids.

The V call is TRBV19, the J call TRBJ1-6; TRBD1 might be the D (5 bases). This CDR3 spans 15 amino acids. Trimming pared 4 bases from V and 14 bases from J, leaving 21 bases between. The germline V gene encodes CDR1 LNHDA and CDR2 SQIVND (reference sequence). CDR3 amino acids: CASSKGPDRAWALHF. The CDR3 DNA follows: TGTGCCAGTAGTAAGGGGCCAGACCGGGCTTGGGCCCTCCACTTT.

The J gene is TRBJ2-5, the V gene TRBV5-4; 10 nucleotides align to TRBD2. The CDR3 loop spans 16 amino acids. CDR1 and CDR2 from the germline V gene are SGHNT and YYREEE (reference sequence). The ends lost 0 bases at V and 1 base at J; junction bases unmatched: 3. The CDR3 protein is CASSLGLAGAQETQYF. CDR3 bases: TGTGCCAGCAGCTTGGGGCTAGCGGGGGCCCAAGAGACCCAGTACTTC.

The chain employs TRBV10-3 and TRBJ1-2; no definite D call. V was pared by 0 bases and J by 0 bases, with 5 bases between. The CDR3 covers 14 residues. The germline V gene encodes CDR1 ENHRY and CDR2 SYGVKD. The CDR3 is CAISESRANYGYTF. The CDR3 bases are TGTGCCATCAGTGAGTCGAGGGCTAACTATGGCTACACCTTC.

V usage is TRBV5-1 and J usage is TRBJ1-6, with 8 nucleotides matching TRBD1. In germline, CDR1 is SGHRS, CDR2 YFSETQ. V lost 0 bases, J lost 9 bases, and 5 bases stayed unmatched. CDR3 size: 15 residues. The chain's CDR3 is CASSLGAGGSSPLHF. The CDR3 nucleotides read TGCGCCAGCAGCTTGGGGGCAGGGGGCAGTTCACCCCTCCACTTT. Full variable domain (missing parts from reference TRBV5-1 and TRBJ1-6): KAGVTQTPRYLIKTRGQQVTLSCSPISGHRSVSWYQQTPGQGLQFLFEYFSETQRNKGNFPGRFSGRQFSNSRSEMNVSTLELGDSALYLCASSLGAGGSSPLHFGNGTRLTVT.

This chain joins TRBV5-1 and TRBJ2-5, with 9 bases matching TRBD2. CDR1 and CDR2 from the germline V gene are SGHRS and YFSETQ. The trim removed 0 bases at V and 2 bases at J, leaving 8 bases unmatched. The CDR3 length is 17 residues. CDR3 amino acids: CASSLAGVAGEQETQYF. CDR3 sequence (DNA): TGCGCCAGCAGCTTGGCCGGGGTAGCGGGGGAGCAAGAGACCCAGTACTTC.

This sequence joins TRBV5-1 and TRBJ1-6, with D perhaps TRBD1 (5 bases). CDR3 length: 15 amino acids. The germline V and J ends were trimmed by 0 bases and 9 bases, with 13 bases remaining between them. CDR1 and CDR2 from the germline V gene are SGHRS and YFSETQ. The CDR3, as DNA: TGCGCCAGCAGCTTGGAGGGGCGATCTGTTTCACCCCTCCACTTT. Translation gives CASSLEGRSVSPLHF.

This chain joins TRBV2 and TRBJ2-5, with 7 nucleotides matching TRBD1. The germline gives CDR1 SNHLY, CDR2 FYNNEI. The ends lost 5 bases at V and 4 bases at J; junction bases unmatched: 4. This CDR3 comprises 13 residues. CDR3: CASSPWTGETQYF. DNA for the CDR3: TGTGCCAGCAGTCCATGGACAGGAGAGACCCAGTACTTC.

This clone was counted once. The J gene is TRBJ2-5, the V gene TRBV2; TRBD2 might be the D (6 bases). Trimming cost V 10 bases and J 5 bases, with 17 bases left between them. Germline V gene lookup returns CDR1 SNHLY and CDR2 FYNNEI. CDR3 length: 13 amino acids. In DNA, the CDR3 is TGTGCCACCAAGGGCGGGGTCGTGGAGACCCAGTACTTC. Translated, it gives CATKGGVVETQYF.

The chain couples TRBV10-3 to TRBJ2-7; 14 nucleotides line up with TRBD2. Trimming took 7 bases from V and 2 from J; bases not matched to a gene: 10. CDR1 is ENHRY, CDR2 SYGVKD, per germline. The CDR3 consists of 17 residues. CDR3 sequence reads: CAINSGTSGGYPYEQYF. The CDR3 nucleotides read TGTGCCATCAATTCCGGGACTAGCGGGGGTTACCCCTACGAGCAGTACTTC.

The rearrangement links TRBV20-1 to TRBJ2-2; the D is unclear. Germline lookup yields CDR1 DFQATT and CDR2 SNEGSKA (reference sequence). The CDR3 extends over 13 amino acids. V lost 3 bases to trimming and J lost 7 bases, with 12 bases between them. CDR3 sequence: CSASRSRSGELFF. The CDR3 nucleotides are TGCAGTGCTAGTCGGTCCCGTAGCGGGGAGCTGTTTTTT.

The V and J genes are TRBV21-1 and TRBJ1-1. TRBV21-1 is an annotated pseudogene. The CDR3 consists of 10 residues. As DNA, the CDR3 is TGCCCTCCCTTGAACACTGAAGCTTTCTTT. Its translation is CPPLNTEAFF.

The rearrangement joins TRBV15 to TRBJ2-5; a weak D match, TRBD2 (6 bases). The CDR3 sequence is 17 residues long. V gave up 0 bases and J gave up 1 base, with 15 bases separating them. Germline V gene lookup returns CDR1 LNHNV and CDR2 YYDKDF (reference sequence). Here the CDR3 DNA reads TGTGCCACCAGCAGAGATCCGCCTGGAGGGATCCAAGAGACCCAGTACTTC. Its protein product is CATSRDPPGGIQETQYF.

The chain carries TRBV4-1 and TRBJ1-5; 8 nucleotides agree with TRBD1. From germline, CDR1 is MGHRA and CDR2 YSYEKL. The CDR3 is 17 amino acids. The trim removed 1 base at V and 3 bases at J, leaving 8 bases unmatched. CDR3 sequence reads: CASSQVPVTGANQPQHF. CDR3 DNA sequence: TGCGCCAGCAGCCAAGTTCCCGTGACAGGGGCCAATCAGCCCCAGCATTTT.

This sequence joins TRBV28 and TRBJ2-6; 8 bases fit TRBD1. This CDR3 is built from 18 residues. Germline V gives CDR1 MDHEN, CDR2 SYDVKM. Trimming at V came to 5 bases and at J to 2 bases, leaving 11 bases not matched to a gene. CDR3 region: CASSTRGRGLAGANVLTF. Here the CDR3 DNA reads TGTGCCAGCAGTACTCGGGGCAGGGGGCTTGCTGGGGCCAACGTCCTGACTTTC.

The chain is built from TRBV5-1 and TRBJ2-5; 7 positions agree with TRBD2. The CDR3 is 13 residues long. Germline CDR1 is SGHRS and CDR2 is YFSETQ. The J segment lost 4 bases and the V segment lost 4 bases, leaving 4 bases of the junction unmatched. CDR3 sequence (DNA): TGCGCCAGCAGCGTGACTAGCACAGAGACCCAGTACTTC. Translating it yields CASSVTSTETQYF.

This chain links TRBV24-1 with TRBJ2-5, with D possibly matching TRBD2 (5 bases). The ends were cut back, 5 bases at V and 1 base at J, with 7 bases in the middle. Germline V CDR1 and CDR2: KGHDR, SFDVKD. The CDR3 sequence is 13 residues long. CDR3 coding DNA: TGTGCCACCAGTGCGACTACCCAAGAGACCCAGTACTTC. The encoded protein is CATSATTQETQYF.

The chain carries TRBV5-4 and TRBJ1-1; no clear D. CDR1 is SGHNT, CDR2 YYREEE, per germline (reference sequence). V was cut by 0 bases and J by 0 bases, with 9 bases left in between. CDR3 size: 15 residues. The CDR3 is CASSLGHNMNTEAFF. CDR3 coding DNA: TGTGCCAGCAGCTTGGGGCATAACATGAACACTGAAGCTTTCTTT.

V and J are TRBV6-1 and TRBJ2-5; D may be TRBD1 (5 bases). CDR1 and CDR2 (germline): MNHNS, SASEGT. Trimming removed 3 bases from V and 5 bases from J, with 7 bases in between. The CDR3 consists of 12 residues. Here the CDR3 DNA reads TGTGCCAGCAGTGACAGGGCGGAGACCCAGTACTTC. Translated: CASSDRAETQYF.

The rearrangement links TRBV6-1 to TRBJ2-5; no definite D call. In germline, CDR1 is MNHNS, CDR2 SASEGT. Deletions cut 2 bases from V and 7 bases from J, with 11 bases between. The CDR3 is 13 amino acids. Here the CDR3 reads CASSESLGRTQYF. Here the CDR3 DNA reads TGTGCCAGCAGTGAATCCCTAGGAAGGACCCAGTACTTC.